One sample yielded the 17 T cell receptor beta chains listed below, sequenced in a study of radiotherapy plus CTLA-4 blockade in lung cancer (dated by TCRdb to the late 2010s). Receptors were amplified or captured by the immunoSEQ multiplex PCR assay. TCRdb mirrors the immuneACCESS table, restricted to in-frame sequences. Some clones are absent from its copies; in checked studies, under half trace to an unresolved V gene, and the reason for the others is unknown. Recorded for this sample are fewer than 100,000 clones; 83% of them occurred a single time. Under 0.85% of the sample is held by the ten biggest clonotypes. The material was peripheral blood, obtained from a patient treated with radiotherapy plus ipilimumab. Receptors were obtained from a human donor with non-small cell lung cancer who had stable disease on radiotherapy plus ipilimumab.

The rearrangement links TRBV5-1 to TRBJ1-1; possibly TRBD1 for D (6 bases). Germline-derived CDR1 and CDR2 are SGHRS and YFSETQ. Trimming removed 3 bases from V and 0 bases from J, with 18 bases in between. The CDR3 contains 17 residues. The CDR3 DNA reads as TGCGCCAGCAGCTCCTATAGGACAGCGGACCTGAACACTGAAGCTTTCTTT. Encoded protein: CASSSYRTADLNTEAFF.

This chain joins TRBV4-1 and TRBJ2-1; TRBD2 aligns across 10 bases. The CDR3 contains 16 residues. Germline V gives CDR1 MGHRA, CDR2 YSYEKL. V trimming: 2 bases; J trimming: 0 bases; junction bases outside the gene matches: 1. The CDR3 sequence is CASSQPSGSSYNEQFF. Here the CDR3 DNA reads TGCGCCAGCAGCCAACCTAGCGGGAGCTCCTACAATGAGCAGTTCTTC.

The chain couples TRBV6-6 to TRBJ2-2, with D hard to call. This CDR3 has 14 amino acids. CDR1 and CDR2 (germline): MNHNY, SVGAGI (reference sequence). V lost 7 bases and J lost 0, with 9 bases in between. The CDR3 coding sequence is TGTGCCAGCACCGAGTGGACGAACACCGGGGAGCTGTTTTTT. Amino acids: CASTEWTNTGELFF.

This clone was observed a few times. J is TRBJ2-1 and V is TRBV7-3; D not certain. The V gene lost 4 bases and the J gene lost 5 bases, with 9 bases spanning the gap. This CDR3 is built from 13 residues. The V gene's germline CDR1 is SGHTA and CDR2 FQGTGA. The CDR3 bases are TGTGCCAGCAGCTCCACACGGAACAATGAGCAGTTCTTC. Amino acids: CASSSTRNNEQFF. The complete variable domain, with remaining parts taken from reference TRBV7-3 and TRBJ2-1, reads GAGVSQTPSNKVTEKGKYVELRCDPISGHTALYWYRQSLGQGPEFLIYFQGTGAADDSGLPNDRFFAVRPEGSVSTLKIQRTERGDSAVYLCASSSTRNNEQFFGPGTRLTVL.

V gene TRBV15 combines with J gene TRBJ1-2; 11 nucleotides agree with TRBD1. V was clipped by 3 bases and J by 4 bases; unmatched bases: 4. CDR1 is LNHNV and CDR2 is YYDKDF in the germline V gene (reference sequence). CDR3 length equals 15 residues. The CDR3, as DNA: TGTGCCACCAGCAGCGGGACAGGGGGTATCTATGGCTACACCTTC. The encoded protein is CATSSGTGGIYGYTF. Filled out from reference TRBV15 and TRBJ1-2, the complete variable domain reads DAMVIQNPRYQVTQFGKPVTLSCSQTLNHNVMYWYQQKSSQAPKLLFHYYDKDFNNEADTPDNFQSRRPNTSFCFLDIRSPGLGDTAMYLCATSSGTGGIYGYTFGSGTRLTVV.

In its sample, this clone was seen a few times. This chain connects TRBV7-9 to TRBJ2-5; D is undetermined. The CDR3 covers 14 residues. V gave up 3 bases and J gave up 7 bases, with 15 bases separating them. Germline assignment: CDR1 SEHNR and CDR2 FQNEAQ (reference sequence). The CDR3 spells CASSLESSTGTQYF. The CDR3 DNA is TGTGCCAGCAGCTTGGAGTCCTCGACGGGGACCCAGTACTTC. Based on the CDR3 plus reference TRBV7-9 and TRBJ2-5, the full variable domain is DTGVSQNPRHKITKRGQNVTFRCDPISEHNRLYWYRQTLGQGPEFLTYFQNEAQLEKSRLLSDRFSAERPKGSFSTLEIQRTEQGDSAMYLCASSLESSTGTQYFGPGTRLLVL.

The chain combines TRBV10-2 with TRBJ2-6, with TRBD1 identical over 11 bases. The germline CDR1 and CDR2 sequences are WSHSY and SAAADI. The CDR3 consists of 17 residues. After removal of 7 bases from V and 2 bases from J, the junction contained 7 bases not matched to a gene. CDR3 region: CASTTGTGGTGANVLTF. The CDR3 bases are TGCGCCAGCACTACCGGGACAGGGGGAACTGGGGCCAACGTCCTGACTTTC.

This chain links TRBV27 with TRBJ1-3, with D possibly being TRBD1 (5 bases). This CDR3 has 17 amino acids. Per germline, CDR1 MNHEY and CDR2 SMNVEV (reference sequence). V lost 8 bases to trimming and J lost 1 base, with 21 bases between them. As DNA, the CDR3 is TGTGCCAGCCCGACAGAGCTTAGTCCCTTTTCTGGAAACACCATATATTTT. Amino acids: CASPTELSPFSGNTIYF.

This rearrangement joins TRBV25-1 to TRBJ1-6; D possibly corresponds to TRBD1 (5 bases). The CDR3 contains 14 residues. V was cut by 6 bases and J by 6 bases, with 12 bases left in between. Germline CDR1 MGHDK, CDR2 SYGVNS. CDR3 DNA sequence: TGTGCCAGCAGCGGGACGGGGATTAATTCACCCCTCCACTTT. Translation: CASSGTGINSPLHF.

A single count supports this clone. V usage is TRBV4-1 and J usage is TRBJ2-1; a weak D match, TRBD2 (7 bases). The germline CDR1 and CDR2 sequences are MGHRA and YSYEKL. V was pared by 0 bases and J by 2 bases, with 14 bases between. This CDR3 has 17 residues. The CDR3 DNA reads as TGCGCCAGCAGCCAAGAACGGGGGGCGGAGCCCTACAATGAGCAGTTCTTC. Translating gives CASSQERGAEPYNEQFF.

This chain uses TRBV27 with TRBJ1-6, with no clear D. Germline lookup yields CDR1 MNHEY and CDR2 SMNVEV (reference sequence). The CDR3 sequence is 15 residues long. V lost 1 base to trimming and J lost 5 bases, with 9 bases between them. Here the CDR3 DNA reads TGTGCCAGCAGTTTATTGGCCGTGGATAATTCACCCCTCCACTTT. Translating gives CASSLLAVDNSPLHF.

V and J are TRBV9 and TRBJ2-1; 11 bases align to TRBD1. The CDR3 runs to 16 residues. The trim removed 4 bases at V and 7 bases at J, leaving 10 bases unmatched. The germline CDR1 and CDR2 sequences are SGDLS and YYNGEE. CDR3 loop: CASSTSDRGLGNEQFF. DNA of the CDR3: TGTGCCAGCAGCACCTCGGACAGGGGGCTCGGAAATGAGCAGTTCTTC.

V and J are TRBV2 and TRBJ2-7; 10 bases map to TRBD1. Germline CDR1 and CDR2: SNHLY and FYNNEI. J was trimmed by 3 bases and V by 6 bases; bases with no gene match: 5. CDR3 length: 14 residues. The CDR3 nucleotides read TGTGCCAGCAGCCGACAGGGGGCGGACTACGAGCAGTACTTC. The encoded protein is CASSRQGADYEQYF.

The V and J genes are TRBV5-8 and TRBJ1-1, with 7 bases identical to TRBD1. Losses at the gene ends were 1 base for V and 11 bases for J; bases not matched to a gene: 5. This CDR3 has 12 amino acids. Germline CDR1 and CDR2: SGHTS and YDEGEE. CDR3 amino acids: CASSLRQGGAFF. Written as DNA, the CDR3 is TGTGCCAGCAGCTTGCGACAGGGCGGGGCTTTCTTT.

About this clone: The sample contains more than one DNA sequence encoding this CDR3. This chain connects TRBV6-1 to TRBJ2-7, with 8 nucleotides matching TRBD2. CDR3 size: 15 residues. Per the germline V gene, CDR1 is MNHNS and CDR2 is SASEGT. The trim removed 4 bases at V and 0 bases at J, leaving 5 bases unmatched. The CDR3 nucleotides read TGTGCCAGCAGTGGAGCGGGGGAAAGCTCCTACGAGCAGTACTTC. This sequence encodes CASSGAGESSYEQYF.

In nucleotides, the CDR3 is TGTGCCAGCAGCTCCCAATTGGACAGGGTAGAGACCCAGTACTTC. Translation gives CASSSQLDRVETQYF. The chain employs TRBV7-2 and TRBJ2-5; 8 bases are a match to TRBD1. The ends lost 4 bases at V and 4 bases at J; junction bases unmatched: 8. This CDR3 comprises 15 residues. Germline lookup yields CDR1 SGHTA and CDR2 FQGNSA.

The V gene is TRBV9, the J gene TRBJ1-1; a possible D gene is TRBD1 (5 bases). The V gene lost 0 bases and the J gene lost 6 bases, with 9 bases spanning the gap. Germline V gene lookup returns CDR1 SGDLS and CDR2 YYNGEE. This CDR3 region has 13 residues. CDR3 protein: CASSVVIGAEAFF. The CDR3 DNA reads TGTGCCAGCAGCGTAGTAATAGGGGCTGAAGCTTTCTTT.